Presented here are 4 T cell receptor beta chains from one specimen sequenced in a study of blood T cell repertoires in COVID-19. This table comes from immunoSEQ multiplex PCR, and its TCRdb copy is limited to in-frame clones, with some not included. This table has about 92,000 clones, 91% appearing once. Sequencing input: peripheral blood. The source of these receptors is a human donor with active COVID-19. The donor label of this sample is uncertain.

This chain joins TRBV28 and TRBJ1-1; 7 bases match TRBD1. The germline gives CDR1 MDHEN, CDR2 SYDVKM. The J segment lost 5 bases and the V segment lost 3 bases, leaving 3 bases of the junction unmatched. The CDR3 has 13 amino acids. CDR3 loop: CASSFSTGTEAFF. CDR3 nucleotide sequence: TGTGCCAGCAGTTTTTCGACAGGGACTGAAGCTTTCTTT. The whole variable domain, filled in from reference TRBV28 and TRBJ1-1, reads DVKVTQSSRYLVKRTGEKVFLECVQDMDHENMFWYRQDPGLGLRLIYFSYDVKMKEKGDIPEGYSVSREKKERFSLILESASTNQTSMYLCASSFSTGTEAFFGQGTRLTVV.

This clone is judged medium-sized. The chain carries TRBV7-9 and TRBJ2-7, with TRBD1 matching 7 bases. The ends lost 5 bases at V and 5 bases at J; junction bases unmatched: 9. Germline V gene data show CDR1 as SEHNR and CDR2 as FQNEAQ (reference sequence). The CDR3 is 14 amino acids. The CDR3 DNA reads as TGTGCCAGCAGCCCAGAGACAGGGTACCACGAGCAGTACTTC. As protein: CASSPETGYHEQYF. Full variable domain (remainder filled in from reference TRBV7-9 and TRBJ2-7): DTGVSQNPRHKITKRGQNVTFRCDPISEHNRLYWYRQTLGQGPEFLTYFQNEAQLEKSRLLSDRFSAERPKGSFSTLEIQRTEQGDSAMYLCASSPETGYHEQYFGPGTRLTVT.

V usage is TRBV2 and J usage is TRBJ2-5; D unclear. V was trimmed by 2 bases and J by 5 bases, leaving 12 bases between them. Germline CDR1 is SNHLY and CDR2 is FYNNEI. The CDR3 spans 14 residues. The chain's CDR3 is CASSESRQMETQYF. The CDR3, as DNA: TGTGCCAGCAGTGAATCCAGGCAGATGGAGACCCAGTACTTC.

V gene TRBV12-3 or TRBV12-4 combines with J gene TRBJ1-2, with TRBD1 matching 7 bases. There are 12 residues in the CDR3. With 5 bases clipped from V and 10 bases from J, the junction kept 7 bases outside the gene matches. This chain's CDR3 is CASSTGQAAYTF. CDR3 nucleotide sequence: TGTGCCAGCAGTACCGGACAGGCGGCCTACACCTTC.